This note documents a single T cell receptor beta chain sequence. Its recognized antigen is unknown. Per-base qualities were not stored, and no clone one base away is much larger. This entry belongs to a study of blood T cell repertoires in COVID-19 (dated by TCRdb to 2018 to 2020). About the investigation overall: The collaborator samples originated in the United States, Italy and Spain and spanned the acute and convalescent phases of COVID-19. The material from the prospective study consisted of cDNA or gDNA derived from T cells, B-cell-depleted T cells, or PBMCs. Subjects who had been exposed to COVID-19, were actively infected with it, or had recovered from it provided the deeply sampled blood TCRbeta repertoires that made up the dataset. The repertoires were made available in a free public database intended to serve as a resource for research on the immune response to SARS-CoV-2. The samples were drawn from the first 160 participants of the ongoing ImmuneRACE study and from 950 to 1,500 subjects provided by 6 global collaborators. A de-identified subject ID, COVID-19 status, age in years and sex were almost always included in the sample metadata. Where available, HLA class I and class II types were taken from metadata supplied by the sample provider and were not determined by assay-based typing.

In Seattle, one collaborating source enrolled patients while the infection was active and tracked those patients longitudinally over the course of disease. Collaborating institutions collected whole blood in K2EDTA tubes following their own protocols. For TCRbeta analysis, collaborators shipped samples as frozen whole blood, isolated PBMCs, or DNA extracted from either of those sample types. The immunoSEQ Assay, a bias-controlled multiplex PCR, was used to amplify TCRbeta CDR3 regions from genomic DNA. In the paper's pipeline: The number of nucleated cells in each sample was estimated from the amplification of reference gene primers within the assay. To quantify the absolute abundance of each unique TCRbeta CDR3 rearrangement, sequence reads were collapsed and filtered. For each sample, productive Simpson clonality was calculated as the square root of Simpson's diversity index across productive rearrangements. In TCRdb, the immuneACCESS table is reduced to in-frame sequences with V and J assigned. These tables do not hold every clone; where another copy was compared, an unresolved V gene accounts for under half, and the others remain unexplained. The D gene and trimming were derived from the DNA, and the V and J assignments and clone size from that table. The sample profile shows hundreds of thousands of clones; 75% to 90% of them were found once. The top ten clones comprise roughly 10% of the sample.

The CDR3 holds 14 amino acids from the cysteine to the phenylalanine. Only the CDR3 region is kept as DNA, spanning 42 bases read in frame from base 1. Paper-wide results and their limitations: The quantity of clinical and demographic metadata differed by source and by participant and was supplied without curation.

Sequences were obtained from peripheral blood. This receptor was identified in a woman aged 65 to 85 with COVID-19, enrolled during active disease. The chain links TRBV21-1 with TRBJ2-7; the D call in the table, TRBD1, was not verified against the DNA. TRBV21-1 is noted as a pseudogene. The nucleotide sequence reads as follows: TGTGCCAGCAGCTTGACGACACAACCCTACGAGCAGTACTTC. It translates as CASSLTTQPYEQYF.